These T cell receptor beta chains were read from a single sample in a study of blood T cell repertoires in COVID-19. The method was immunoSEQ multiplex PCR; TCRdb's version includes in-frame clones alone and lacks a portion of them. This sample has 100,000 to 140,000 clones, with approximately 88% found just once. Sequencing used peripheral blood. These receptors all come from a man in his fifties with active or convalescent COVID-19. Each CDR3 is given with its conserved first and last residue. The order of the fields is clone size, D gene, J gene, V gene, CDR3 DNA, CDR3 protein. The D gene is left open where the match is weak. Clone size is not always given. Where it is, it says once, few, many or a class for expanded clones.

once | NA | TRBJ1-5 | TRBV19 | TGTGCCAGTAGTTGGGAGCTTAATCAGCCCCAGCATTTT | CASSWELNQPQHF
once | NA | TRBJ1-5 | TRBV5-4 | TGTGCCAGCAGCTTTACAGGGAGCAATCAGCCCCAGCATTTT | CASSFTGSNQPQHF
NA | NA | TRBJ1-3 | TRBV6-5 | TGTGCCAGCAGTTACTCGAACAGGGCTGGAAACACCATATATTTT | CASSYSNRAGNTIYF
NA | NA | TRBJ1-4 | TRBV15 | TGTGCCACCCACCGGGGGGGGACAACTAATGAAAAACTGTTTTTT | CATHRGGTTNEKLFF
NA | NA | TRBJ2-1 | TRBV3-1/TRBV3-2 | TGTGCCAGCAGCCAAGGGGTTGGGGGGACTGTGACCTACAATGAGCAGTTCTTC | CASSQGVGGTVTYNEQFF
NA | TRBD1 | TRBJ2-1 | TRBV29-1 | TGCAGCGTTGAGAGTACAGGGGCGCGCAATGAGCAGTTCTTC | CSVESTGARNEQFF
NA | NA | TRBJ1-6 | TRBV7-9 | TGTGCCAGCAGCTCCAAGGGGACCTATAATTCACCCCTCCACTTT | CASSSKGTYNSPLHF
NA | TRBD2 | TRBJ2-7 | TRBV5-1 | TGCGCCAGCTATGACGGAGCGGGACTTCCCCTCTACGAGCAGTACTTC | CASYDGAGLPLYEQYF
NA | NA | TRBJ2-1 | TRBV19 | TGTGCCAGTAGTGGGTCCGATAGGGGGGGCTCCTACAATGAGCAGTTCTTC | CASSGSDRGGSYNEQFF
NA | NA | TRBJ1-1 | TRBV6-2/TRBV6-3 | TGTGCCAGCAGTTATCGGACAGACACTGAAGCTTTCTTT | CASSYRTDTEAFF
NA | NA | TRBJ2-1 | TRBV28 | TGTGCCACCCAACCGGGACACCGGATTAGTGAGCAGTTCTTC | CATQPGHRISEQFF
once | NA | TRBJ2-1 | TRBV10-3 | TGTGCCATCAGTGACGTGGGCCTGGTAAATGAGCAGTTCTTC | CAISDVGLVNEQFF
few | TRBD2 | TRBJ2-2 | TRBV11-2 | TGTGCCAGCAGCATTGGACTAGCGGGAAACACCGGGGAGCTGTTTTTT | CASSIGLAGNTGELFF
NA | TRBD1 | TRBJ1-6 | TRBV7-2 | TGTGCCAGCAGTCAGGGACAGCCCAGTACCCCCCTCCACTTT | CASSQGQPSTPLHF
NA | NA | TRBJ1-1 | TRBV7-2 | TGTGCCAGCAGCTTGCCAGGTCACAACACTGAAGCTTTCTTT | CASSLPGHNTEAFF
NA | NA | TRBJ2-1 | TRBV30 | TGTGCCTGGAGTGTAGGTCTAGGAGGCTACAATGAGCAGTTCTTC | CAWSVGLGGYNEQFF
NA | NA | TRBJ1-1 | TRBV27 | TGTGCCAGCAGGCGAGCCGTCCCTAACACTGAAGCTTTCTTT | CASRRAVPNTEAFF
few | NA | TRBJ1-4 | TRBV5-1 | TGCGCCAGCAGCGCCACCGGGACACCGGCAACTAATGAAAAACTGTTTTTT | CASSATGTPATNEKLFF
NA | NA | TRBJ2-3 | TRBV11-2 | TGTGCCAGCAGCTGGAGCGAAAACACAGATACGCAGTATTTT | CASSWSENTDTQYF
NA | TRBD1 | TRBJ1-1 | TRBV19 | TGTGCCAGTAGGCGACAGGGGACAGACACTGAAGCTTTCTTT | CASRRQGTDTEAFF
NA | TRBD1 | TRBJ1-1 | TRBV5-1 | TGCGCCAGCAGCTTGCACCGGGACAGGCCTACCGCTGAAGCTTTCTTT | CASSLHRDRPTAEAFF
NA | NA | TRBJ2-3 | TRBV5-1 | TGCGCCAGCAGCCGGGACGCGGGGCGCATGGATACGCAGTATTTT | CASSRDAGRMDTQYF
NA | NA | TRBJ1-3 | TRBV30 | TGTGCCTGGAGTACCCACCGGAACACCATATATTTT | CAWSTHRNTIYF
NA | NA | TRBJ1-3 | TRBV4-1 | TGCGCCAGCAGCCTCCCATATCCAGGGCCAAACACCATATATTTT | CASSLPYPGPNTIYF
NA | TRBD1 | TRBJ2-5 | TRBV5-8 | TGTGCCAGCAGCTCCGGACAGGGGGCGCTTGAAAAAGAGACCCAGTACTTC | CASSSGQGALEKETQYF
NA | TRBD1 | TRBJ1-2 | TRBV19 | TGTGCCAGTAGTACTCTACCCGGGACAGGGGACTATGGCTACACCTTC | CASSTLPGTGDYGYTF
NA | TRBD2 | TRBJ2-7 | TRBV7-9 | TGTGCCAGCAGCTTAGTTCAGGGAGGGGAGCAGTACTTC | CASSLVQGGEQYF
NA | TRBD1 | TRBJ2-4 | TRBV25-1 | TGTGCCAGCAGCTCGGGACAGGCCATTGACGCCAAAAACATTCAGTACTTC | CASSSGQAIDAKNIQYF
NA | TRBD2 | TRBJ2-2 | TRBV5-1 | TGCGCCAGCAGCTTGAAGGGACTAGCGGGAGTTGGAGCCACCGGGGAGCTGTTTTTT | CASSLKGLAGVGATGELFF
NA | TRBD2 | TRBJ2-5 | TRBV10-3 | TGTGCCATCAGTGTGACTAGCGCCCAAGAGACCCAGTACTTC | CAISVTSAQETQYF
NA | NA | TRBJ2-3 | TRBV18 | TGTGCCAGCTCACCACCCGCAACTACAGATACGCAGTATTTT | CASSPPATTDTQYF
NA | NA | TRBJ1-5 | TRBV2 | TGTGCCACCACTGACAGGATATACAATCAGCCCCAGCATTTT | CATTDRIYNQPQHF
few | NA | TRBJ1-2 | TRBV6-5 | TGTGCCAGCAGTTTAGGGGACTATGGCTACACCTTC | CASSLGDYGYTF
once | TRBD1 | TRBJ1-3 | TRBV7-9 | TGTGCCAGCAGCGTCGGACAGGGGCCCGGAAACACCATATATTTT | CASSVGQGPGNTIYF
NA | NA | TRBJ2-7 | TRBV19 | TGTGCCAGTAGTATGGAACCGGGAGATGCCTACGAGCAGTACTTC | CASSMEPGDAYEQYF
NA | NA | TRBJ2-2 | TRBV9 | TGTGCCAGCAGCGGACGGGGCAGGGGAAGCACCGGGGAGCTGTTTTTT | CASSGRGRGSTGELFF
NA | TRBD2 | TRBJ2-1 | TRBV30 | TGTGCCTGGAGTGTACGTAGGCGACTAGCGGGAGGGTACAATGAGCAGTTCTTC | CAWSVRRRLAGGYNEQFF
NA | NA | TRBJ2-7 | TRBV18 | TGTGCCAGCTCACCACCCAGCCGGGACAAGCACTCCTACGAGCAGTACTTC | CASSPPSRDKHSYEQYF
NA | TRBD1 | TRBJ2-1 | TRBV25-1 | TGTGCCAGCAGGACAGGGAATGAGCAGTTCTTC | CASRTGNEQFF